The clone carrying this TCR beta chain was seen once. The CDR3 is 16 amino acids. Germline loops: CDR1 MDHEN, CDR2 SYDVKM. Trimming left V 5 bases short and J 0 bases short, with 16 bases between. The sample comes from a study of shared clonotypes between healthy human individuals. Clones were sequenced by immunoSEQ multiplex PCR, and TCRdb holds only the in-frame ones, with some missing. The table lists over a million clones, roughly 74% of them singletons. The receptor comes from a man younger than 35 in good health. Some clones in this sample may be carry-over from other donors' samples. Sequenced input: memory CD4+ T cells from PBMCs. Subset specified: CD45RA-negative fraction. The chain carries TRBV28 and TRBJ1-1, with D perhaps matching TRBD1 (5 bases). The DNA of the CDR3 is TGTGCCAGCAGTGGGGCCCGTGGATCTATGAACACTGAAGCTTTCTTT. Amino acids: CASSGARGSMNTEAFF.